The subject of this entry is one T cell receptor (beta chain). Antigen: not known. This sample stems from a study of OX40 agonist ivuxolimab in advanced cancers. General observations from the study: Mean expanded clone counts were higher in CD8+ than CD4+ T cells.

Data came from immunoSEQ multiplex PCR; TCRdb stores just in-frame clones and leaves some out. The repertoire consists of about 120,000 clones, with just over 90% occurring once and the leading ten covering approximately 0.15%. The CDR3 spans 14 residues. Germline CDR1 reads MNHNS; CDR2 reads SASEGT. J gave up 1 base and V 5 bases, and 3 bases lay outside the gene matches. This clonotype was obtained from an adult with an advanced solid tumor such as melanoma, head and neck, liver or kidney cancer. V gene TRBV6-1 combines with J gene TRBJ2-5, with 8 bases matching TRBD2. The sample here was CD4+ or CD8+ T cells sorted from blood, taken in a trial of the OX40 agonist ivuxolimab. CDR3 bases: TGTGCCAGCAGTTTTAGCGGGACCCAAGAGACCCAGTACTTC. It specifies CASSFSGTQETQYF.